The following is a TCR beta chain sequence with its context. Its matching antigen is unknown. This sample is drawn from a study of identical twins. Study-level results: Analyses of zero insertions could be partly confounded by invariant MAIT and iNKT cells. Surplus twin overlap in beta out-of-frame sequences was less pronounced.

TCRdb independently ran MiXCR on the 5' RACE reads; one entry per CDR3 protein. The sample has roughly 250,000 distinct CDR3 sequences, more than 13% seen once. Every one of the donors was a healthy Caucasian. The CDR3 length is 15 residues. Germline V gene data show CDR1 as MGHRA and CDR2 as YSYEKL. The V gene lost 4 bases and the J gene lost 0 bases, with 13 bases spanning the gap. The chain uses TRBV4-1 and TRBJ2-7, with a tentative D call TRBD1 (6 bases). This sequence originates from a woman younger than 30 in good health. The specimen sequenced was memory (CD45RO+) T cells sorted from blood. CDR3 DNA sequence: TGCGCCAGCAGCCCCCGGACAGCCAGCTCCTACGAGCAGTACTTC. Amino acid sequence: CASSPRTASSYEQYF.